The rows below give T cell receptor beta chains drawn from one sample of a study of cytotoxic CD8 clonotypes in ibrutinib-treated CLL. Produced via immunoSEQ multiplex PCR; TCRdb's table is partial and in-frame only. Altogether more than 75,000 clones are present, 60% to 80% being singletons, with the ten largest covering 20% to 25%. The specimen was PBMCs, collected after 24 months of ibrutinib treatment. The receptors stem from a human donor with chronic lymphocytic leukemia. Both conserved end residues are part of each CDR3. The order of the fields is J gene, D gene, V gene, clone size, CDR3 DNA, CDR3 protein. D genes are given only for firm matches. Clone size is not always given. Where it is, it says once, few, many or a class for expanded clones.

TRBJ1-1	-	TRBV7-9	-	TGTGCCAGCAGCTTAGGGTTCGGCGGGCTGAACACTGAAGCTTTCTTT	CASSLGFGGLNTEAFF
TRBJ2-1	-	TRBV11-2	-	TGTGCCAGCAGCACTAGAAATGAGCAGTTCTTC	CASSTRNEQFF
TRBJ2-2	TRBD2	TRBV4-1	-	TGCGCCAGCAGCCAAGGATCTAGCGGGAGTGGGACCGGGGAGCTGTTTTTT	CASSQGSSGSGTGELFF
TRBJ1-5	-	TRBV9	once	TGTGCCAGCAGCGTCAGGGTTAGCAATCAGCCCCAGCATTTT	CASSVRVSNQPQHF
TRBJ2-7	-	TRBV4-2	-	TGTGCCAGCAGCCTATTTCAGTCATCGGGCGGCGGTTCCTACGAGCAGTACTTC	CASSLFQSSGGGSYEQYF
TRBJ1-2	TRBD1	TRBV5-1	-	TGCGCCAGCAGCTTGGGGGACAGGGGGCCACGCGGTAAAGGCTACACCTTC	CASSLGDRGPRGKGYTF
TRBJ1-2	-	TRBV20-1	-	TGCAGTGCTACCGGGGACGGTGGCTACACCTTC	CSATGDGGYTF
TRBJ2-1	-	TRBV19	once	TGTGCCAGTAGTATGACGGGGCTAGAGGGCAATGAGCAGTTCTTC	CASSMTGLEGNEQFF
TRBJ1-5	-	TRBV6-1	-	TGTGCCAGCAGTGAAGCGTCCCAGCCCCAGCATTTT	CASSEASQPQHF
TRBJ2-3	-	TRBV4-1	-	TGCGCCAGCAGCCAAGATATGGACGGGAAGGGGACAGATACGCAGTATTTT	CASSQDMDGKGTDTQYF
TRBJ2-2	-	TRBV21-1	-	TGTGCCAGCAGCAAATGGTGCCAGAACACCGGGGAGCTGTTTTTT	CASSKWCQNTGELFF
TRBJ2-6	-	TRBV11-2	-	TGTGCCAGCAGCTCCGGGGCCAACGTCCTGACTTTC	CASSSGANVLTF
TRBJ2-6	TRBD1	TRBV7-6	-	TGTGCCAGCAGCGACAGGGGCTCTGGGGCCAACGTCCTGACTTTC	CASSDRGSGANVLTF
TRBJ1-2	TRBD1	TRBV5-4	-	TGTGCCAGCAGCTTAGCCATACAGGGGGCGCATGATGGCTACACCTTC	CASSLAIQGAHDGYTF
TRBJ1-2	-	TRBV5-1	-	TGCGCCAGCAGCGACAAGGGGGGGGACTATGGCTACACCTTC	CASSDKGGDYGYTF
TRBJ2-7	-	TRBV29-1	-	TGCAGCGTTGAGGGACAAGGGGACGAGCAGTACTTC	CSVEGQGDEQYF
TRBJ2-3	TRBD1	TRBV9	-	TGTGCCAGCAGCGTAGTAGGGACAGGAGGCACAGATACGCAGTATTTT	CASSVVGTGGTDTQYF
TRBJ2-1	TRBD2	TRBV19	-	TGTGCCAGTAGTAGGACTAGCGGGAACACCTACAATGAGCAGTTCTTC	CASSRTSGNTYNEQFF
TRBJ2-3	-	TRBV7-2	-	TGTGCCAGCAGCTCCTCGGTCACAGATACGCAGTATTTT	CASSSSVTDTQYF
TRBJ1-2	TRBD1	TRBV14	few	TGTGCCAGCAGCCGAGGACAGGGATATAACTATGGCTACACCTTC	CASSRGQGYNYGYTF
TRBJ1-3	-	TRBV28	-	TGTGCCAGCAGTTTACCACAGACGTGGAGTTCTGGAAACACCATATATTTT	CASSLPQTWSSGNTIYF
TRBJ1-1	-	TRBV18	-	TGTGCCAGCTCACGAGACCGACGGCCGAACACTGAAGCTTTCTTT	CASSRDRRPNTEAFF
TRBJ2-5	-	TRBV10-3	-	TGTGCCATCAGTGAGTCACGGGAAGAGACCCAGTACTTC	CAISESREETQYF
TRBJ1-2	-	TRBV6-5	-	TGTGCCAGCAGTCGGAGACAGGTTAACTATGGCTACACCTTC	CASSRRQVNYGYTF
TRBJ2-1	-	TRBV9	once	TGTGCCAGCAGCGTGCGGTTGAGCTCCTACAATGAGCAGTTCTTC	CASSVRLSSYNEQFF
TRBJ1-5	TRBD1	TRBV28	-	TGTGCCAGCAGCCCGGGACAGGGTAATCAGCCCCAGCATTTT	CASSPGQGNQPQHF
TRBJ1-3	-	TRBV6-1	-	TGTGCCAGCACGACAGGCTCTGGAAACACCATATATTTT	CASTTGSGNTIYF
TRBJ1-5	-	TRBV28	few	TGTGCCAACTACCGGACTTATAGCAATCAGCCCCAGCATTTT	CANYRTYSNQPQHF
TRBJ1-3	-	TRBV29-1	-	TGCAGCGCCCGCAGGCGGGTCTCCTTCGTCTGGGGGTCTGGAAACACCATATATTTT	CSARRRVSFVWGSGNTIYF
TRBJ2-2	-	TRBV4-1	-	TGCGCCAGCAGCCAATCAGGGTGGAACACCGGGGAGCTGTTTTTT	CASSQSGWNTGELFF
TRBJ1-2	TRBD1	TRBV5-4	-	TGTGCCAGCAGCTTCCGGGACAGGGTTAGGGGCTACACCTTC	CASSFRDRVRGYTF
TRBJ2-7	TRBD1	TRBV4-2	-	TGTGCCAGCAGCCAAGTCCCGACAGGGGGGAACTACGAGCAGTACTTC	CASSQVPTGGNYEQYF
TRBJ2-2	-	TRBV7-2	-	TGTGCCAGCAGCTTAGTCGGGGCGACCACCGGGGAGCTGTTTTTT	CASSLVGATTGELFF
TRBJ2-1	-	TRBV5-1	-	TGCGCCAGTTTCGGACCGGGCCATGAGCAGTTCTTC	CASFGPGHEQFF
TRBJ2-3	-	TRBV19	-	TGTGCCAGTATGAGGGCCAGCACAGATACGCAGTATTTT	CASMRASTDTQYF
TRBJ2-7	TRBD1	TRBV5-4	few	TGTGCCAGCAGCTATACAGGGGTCGAGCAGTACTTC	CASSYTGVEQYF
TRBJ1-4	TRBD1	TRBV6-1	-	TGTGCCAGCGACCTCGGGACAGGTAGTGAAAAACTGTTTTTT	CASDLGTGSEKLFF
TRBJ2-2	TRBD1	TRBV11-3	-	TGTGCCAGCAGAGGGGACAGACTCACCGGGGAGCTGTTTTTT	CASRGDRLTGELFF
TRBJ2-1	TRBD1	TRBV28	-	TGTGCCAGCAAGGGACGGGACAGGGGTGTGGCGGAAATCTCCTACAATGAGCAGTTCTTC	CASKGRDRGVAEISYNEQFF
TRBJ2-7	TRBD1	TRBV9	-	TGTGCCAGCAGCGTAGGTCAGGGGGAATTTTTCAACGAGCAGTACTTC	CASSVGQGEFFNEQYF
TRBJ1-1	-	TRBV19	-	TGTGCCAGTGCCGACAGCTTTATGAACACTGAAGCTTTCTTT	CASADSFMNTEAFF
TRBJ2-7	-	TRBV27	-	TGTGCCAGCAGTCCGACTACCACCGGGACGGCTAGTTACGAGCAGTACTTC	CASSPTTTGTASYEQYF
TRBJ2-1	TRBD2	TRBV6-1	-	TGTGCCAGCAGTGCGAGACTAGCGGGAGGGCGGAGCTCCTACAATGAGCAGTTCTTC	CASSARLAGGRSSYNEQFF
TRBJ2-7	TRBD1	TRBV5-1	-	TGCGCCAGCAGCTGGGGGGACAGGGAGAGCTACGAGCAGTACTTC	CASSWGDRESYEQYF
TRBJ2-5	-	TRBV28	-	TGTGCCAGCAGTACAGGGTACTCAGAGACCCAGTACTTC	CASSTGYSETQYF
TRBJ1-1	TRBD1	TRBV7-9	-	TGTGCCAGCAGCCGACCTCCGGACAGGTTGAACACTGAAGCTTTCTTT	CASSRPPDRLNTEAFF
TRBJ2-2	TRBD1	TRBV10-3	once	TGTGCCATCTTACGGACAGGCGGGGAGCTGTTTTTT	CAILRTGGELFF